This TCR beta chain was retrieved from a study of T cell repertoires in aging, cancer and after chemotherapy. CDR1 is SGHKS, CDR2 YYEKEE, per germline (reference sequence). The ends lost 3 bases at V and 3 bases at J; junction bases unmatched: 3. The CDR3 loop spans 16 amino acids. TCR beta rearrangements were amplified from peripheral blood genomic DNA. Rearranged V-D-J TRB sequences were amplified with a mixed TRB-A/B primer pool. TCRdb re-analysed the multiplex PCR reads in MiXCR, keeping a single row per CDR3 protein. The sample yields roughly 1,300 distinct CDR3 sequences, under 25% seen once. Sequences were obtained from blood. The chain is built from TRBV5-5 and TRBJ2-3, with 14 nucleotides matching TRBD2. This receptor was obtained from a human donor with a solid tumor. The CDR3 loop reads CASSSGLAGGTDTQYF. CDR3 nucleotides: TGTGCCAGCAGCTCAGGACTAGCGGGGGGTACAGATACGCAGTATTTT.